The sequence of this T cell receptor beta chain was determined in a study of T cell responses to AZD1222 COVID-19 vaccine. Data came from immunoSEQ multiplex PCR; TCRdb stores just in-frame clones and leaves some out. The sample shows approximately 90,000 clones, about 89% of them seen only once. The V end was cut by 2 bases, the J end by 4 bases, with 9 bases between. CDR1 is MGHRA and CDR2 is YSYEKL in the germline V gene. There are 14 residues in the CDR3. This specimen consisted of peripheral blood, obtained on day 0 of AZD1222 vaccination. The genes are TRBV4-1 and TRBJ1-3; D call uncertain. The clonotype originates from an adult in good health. The CDR3 sequence is CASSQPDGGNTIYF. The CDR3, as DNA: TGCGCCAGCAGCCAACCGGACGGAGGAAACACCATATATTTT.